This T cell receptor (beta chain) emerged from a study of cytomegalovirus exposure and HLA in healthy donors. This clone was seen only a few times. Some clones are missing from TCRdb's copy, which holds only in-frame ones; the method was immunoSEQ multiplex PCR. This repertoire shows approximately 170,000 clones, around 84% found once; its top ten account for 15% to 20%. The V end was cut by 6 bases, the J end by 5 bases, with 10 bases between. The CDR3 consists of 12 residues. Germline lookup yields CDR1 MNHEY and CDR2 SVGAGI. Sequencing input: PBMCs. This sequence was found in a man aged 18 to 30 in good health and CMV-seropositive. The chain recombines TRBV6-5 with TRBJ2-5; TRBD2 is a possible D gene (6 bases). CDR3 coding DNA: TGTGCCAGCAGCAGGAGCGGGGAGACCCAGTACTTC. This encodes CASSRSGETQYF.